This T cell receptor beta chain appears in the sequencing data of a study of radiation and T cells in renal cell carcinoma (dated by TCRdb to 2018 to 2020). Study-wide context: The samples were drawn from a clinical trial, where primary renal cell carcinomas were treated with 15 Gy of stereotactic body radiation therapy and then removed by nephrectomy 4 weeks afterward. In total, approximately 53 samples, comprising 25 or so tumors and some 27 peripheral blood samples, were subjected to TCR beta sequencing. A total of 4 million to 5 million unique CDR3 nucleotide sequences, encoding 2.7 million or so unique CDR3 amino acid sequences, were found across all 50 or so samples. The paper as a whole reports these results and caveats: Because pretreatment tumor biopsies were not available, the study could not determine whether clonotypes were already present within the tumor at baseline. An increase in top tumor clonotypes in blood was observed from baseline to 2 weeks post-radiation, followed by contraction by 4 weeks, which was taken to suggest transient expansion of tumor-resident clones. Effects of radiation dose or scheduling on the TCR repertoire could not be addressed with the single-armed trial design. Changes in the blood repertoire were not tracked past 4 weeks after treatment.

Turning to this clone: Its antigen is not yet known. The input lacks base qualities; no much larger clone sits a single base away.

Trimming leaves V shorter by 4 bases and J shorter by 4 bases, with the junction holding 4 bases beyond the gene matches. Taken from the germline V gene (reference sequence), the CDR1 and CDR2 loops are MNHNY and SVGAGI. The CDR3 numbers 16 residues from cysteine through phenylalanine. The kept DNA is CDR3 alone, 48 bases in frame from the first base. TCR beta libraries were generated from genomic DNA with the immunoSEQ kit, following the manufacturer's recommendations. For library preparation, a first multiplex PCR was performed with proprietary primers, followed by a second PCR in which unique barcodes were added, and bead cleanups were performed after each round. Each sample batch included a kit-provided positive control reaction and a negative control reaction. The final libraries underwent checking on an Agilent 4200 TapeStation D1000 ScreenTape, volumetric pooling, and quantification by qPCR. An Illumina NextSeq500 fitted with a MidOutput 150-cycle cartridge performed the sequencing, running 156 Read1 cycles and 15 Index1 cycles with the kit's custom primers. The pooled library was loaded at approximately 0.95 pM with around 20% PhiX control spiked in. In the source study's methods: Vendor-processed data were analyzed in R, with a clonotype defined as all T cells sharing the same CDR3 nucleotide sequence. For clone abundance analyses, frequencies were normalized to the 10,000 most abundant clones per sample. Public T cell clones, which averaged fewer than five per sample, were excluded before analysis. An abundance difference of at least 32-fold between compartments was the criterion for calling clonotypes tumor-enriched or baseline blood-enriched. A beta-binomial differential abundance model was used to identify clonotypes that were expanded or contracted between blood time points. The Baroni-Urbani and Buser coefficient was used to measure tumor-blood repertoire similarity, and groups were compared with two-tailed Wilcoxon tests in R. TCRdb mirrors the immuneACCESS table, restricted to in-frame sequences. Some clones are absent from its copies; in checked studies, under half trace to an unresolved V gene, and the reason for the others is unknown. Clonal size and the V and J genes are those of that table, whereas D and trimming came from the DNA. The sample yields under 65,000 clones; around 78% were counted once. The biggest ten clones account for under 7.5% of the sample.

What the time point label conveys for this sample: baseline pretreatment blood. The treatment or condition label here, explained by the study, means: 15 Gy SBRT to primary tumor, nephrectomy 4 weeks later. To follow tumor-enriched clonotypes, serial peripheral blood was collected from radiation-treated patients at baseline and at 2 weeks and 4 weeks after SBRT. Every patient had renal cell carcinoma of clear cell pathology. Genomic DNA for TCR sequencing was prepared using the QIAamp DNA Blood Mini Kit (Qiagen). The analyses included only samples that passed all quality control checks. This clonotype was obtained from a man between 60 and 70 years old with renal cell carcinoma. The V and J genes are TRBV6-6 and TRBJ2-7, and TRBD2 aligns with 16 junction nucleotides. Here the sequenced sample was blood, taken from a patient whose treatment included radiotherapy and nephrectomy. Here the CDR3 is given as CASSSGTSGGVYEQYF. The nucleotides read TGTGCCAGCAGTTCCGGGACTAGCGGGGGGGTGTACGAGCAGTACTTC.